A single sample is the source of the 31 T cell receptor beta chains below, sequenced in a study of blood T cell repertoires in COVID-19. Profiled with immunoSEQ multiplex PCR; TCRdb holds only in-frame clones, not every one. The profile shows about 150,000 clones, over 60% of them singletons. The sample taken for sequencing was peripheral blood. All receptors come from a man older than 75 with acute or convalescent COVID-19.

This chain links TRBV2 with TRBJ2-1; the match to TRBD1 covers 8 bases. The V gene's germline CDR1 is SNHLY and CDR2 FYNNEI. This CDR3 contains 15 residues. V gave up 6 bases and J gave up 3 bases; unmatched junction bases: 7. CDR3: CASSFDRGGYNEQFF. The DNA of the CDR3 is TGTGCCAGCAGCTTTGACAGGGGCGGCTACAATGAGCAGTTCTTC. Variable domain in full (rest from reference TRBV2 and TRBJ2-1): EPEVTQTPSHQVTQMGQEVILRCVPISNHLYFYWYRQILGQKVEFLVSFYNNEISEKSEIFDDQFSVERPDGSNFTLKIRSTKLEDSAMYFCASSFDRGGYNEQFFGPGTRLTVL.

This chain uses TRBV19 with TRBJ2-1; TRBD1 matches 8 bases. CDR3 size: 12 residues. From germline, CDR1 is LNHDA and CDR2 SQIVND (reference sequence). The junction had 6 bases not matched to a gene; V was cut back by 5 bases and J by 12 bases. The CDR3 loop reads CASSSRQGTQFF. CDR3 in DNA: TGTGCCAGTAGTTCCAGACAGGGGACGCAGTTCTTC.

This chain joins TRBV5-8 and TRBJ2-6; tentatively, D is TRBD2 (5 bases). Trimming removed 0 bases from V and 1 base from J, with 5 bases in between. Germline-derived CDR1 and CDR2 are SGHTS and YDEGEE. The CDR3 covers 15 residues. The CDR3 coding sequence is TGTGCCAGCAGCTTGGCGGGGTCTGGGGCCAACGTCCTGACTTTC. Translation: CASSLAGSGANVLTF.

The rearrangement joins TRBV5-6 to TRBJ1-6; 8 positions match TRBD1. The CDR3 runs to 14 residues. The V and J ends lost 0 bases and 9 bases, in that order; junction bases with no gene match: 2. Germline V gene data show CDR1 as SGHDT and CDR2 as YYEEEE. CDR3 amino acids: CASSLAGGGSPLHF. The CDR3 DNA reads TGTGCCAGCAGCTTGGCAGGGGGCGGTTCACCCCTCCACTTT.

The chain links TRBV5-6 to TRBJ2-1; 8 bases fit TRBD2. Germline loops: CDR1 SGHDT, CDR2 YYEEEE. The length of the CDR3 is 13 residues. Losses at the gene ends were 4 bases for V and 7 bases for J; bases not matched to a gene: 4. The CDR3 region is CASSRGLGNEQFF. CDR3 sequence (DNA): TGTGCCAGCAGCCGGGGACTAGGGAATGAGCAGTTCTTC.

J is TRBJ2-4 and V is TRBV6-4; unclear D gene. The CDR3 loop spans 11 amino acids. The germline V gene encodes CDR1 MRHNA and CDR2 SNTAGT. The CDR3 spells CAVRAKNIQYF. For the CDR3, the DNA is TGTGCGGTGAGAGCCAAAAACATTCAGTACTTC.

The gene calls are TRBV6-2 or TRBV6-3 and TRBJ1-5; 10 bases map to TRBD1. CDR3 size: 15 residues. After removal of 8 bases from V and 9 bases from J, the junction contained 13 bases not matched to a gene. Per the germline V gene, CDR1 is MNHEY and CDR2 is SVGEGT. CDR3 sequence reads: CASGWRDRGLGPQHF. For the CDR3, the DNA is TGTGCCAGCGGTTGGCGAGACAGGGGGCTGGGGCCCCAGCATTTT.

The J gene is TRBJ1-5, the V gene TRBV27, with D perhaps TRBD1 (6 bases). The germline V gene encodes CDR1 MNHEY and CDR2 SMNVEV (reference sequence). The CDR3 is 14 residues long. The V and J ends lost 5 bases and 6 bases respectively, with 14 bases between them. CDR3 protein: CASSTHRETQPQHF. In DNA, the CDR3 is TGTGCCAGCAGTACCCACAGGGAAACTCAGCCCCAGCATTTT.

The chain is built from TRBV19 and TRBJ2-7; no clear D gene. The CDR3 is made up of 11 amino acids. Germline loops: CDR1 LNHDA, CDR2 SQIVND (reference sequence). V was cut by 4 bases and J by 3 bases, with 4 bases left in between. The CDR3 DNA reads as TGTGCCAGTAGTAACAGCTACGAGCAGTACTTC. It specifies CASSNSYEQYF.

The rearrangement uses TRBV9 and TRBJ2-2; D perhaps matches TRBD1 (5 bases). The CDR3 is 15 amino acids. CDR1 and CDR2 (germline): SGDLS, YYNGEE. The V and J ends lost 4 bases and 7 bases respectively, with 17 bases between them. The CDR3 reads CASSPQAGLGGELFF. CDR3 nucleotide sequence: TGTGCCAGCAGCCCCCAGGCAGGGCTTGGCGGGGAGCTGTTTTTT.

The chain uses TRBV21-1 and TRBJ1-3. TRBV21-1 is noted as a pseudogene. The CDR3 runs 17 residues. CDR3 DNA sequence: TGTGCCAGCAGCAAAGCGCTCCCGGGTAGCTCTGGAAACACCATATATTTT. Protein product: CASSKALPGSSGNTIYF.

This clone was observed a single time. The CDR3 DNA is TGCGCCAGCAGTGACCGGTGGGGGAGGTCAGATACGCAGTATTTT. Amino acid sequence: CASSDRWGRSDTQYF. The chain links TRBV10-1 to TRBJ2-3; TRBD2 might be the D (6 bases). The CDR3 totals 15 residues. From germline, CDR1 is WNHNN and CDR2 SYGVQD (reference sequence). Deletions cut 3 bases from V and 4 bases from J, with 14 bases between.

The chain carries TRBV19 and TRBJ2-2, with 9 positions matching TRBD1. The CDR3 has 16 amino acids. Germline trimming cut 7 bases from V and 5 bases from J; bases unmatched to any gene: 11. Looked up from germline, CDR1 is LNHDA and CDR2 is SQIVND (reference sequence). The CDR3 coding sequence is TGTGCCAGTAACCACAGGGACAGGGTACTAACCGGGGAGCTGTTTTTT. Residues: CASNHRDRVLTGELFF. Together with reference TRBV19 and TRBJ2-2, the CDR3 gives the full variable domain: DGGITQSPKYLFRKEGQNVTLSCEQNLNHDAMYWYRQDPGQGLRLIYYSQIVNDFQKGDIAEGYSVSREKKESFPLTVTSAQKNPTAFYLCASNHRDRVLTGELFFGEGSRLTVL.

This chain links TRBV18 with TRBJ2-7, with TRBD2 identical over 13 bases. Germline lookup yields CDR1 KGHSH and CDR2 LQKENI. The CDR3 is 15 residues long. Trimming took 4 bases from V and 4 from J; bases not matched to a gene: 4. This CDR3 reads CASSRGLAGKYEQYV. CDR3 nucleotides: TGTGCCAGCTCACGGGGACTAGCGGGGAAATACGAGCAGTACGTC.

This clone appeared a few times. The chain couples TRBV13 to TRBJ2-3; 9 nucleotides align to TRBD2. Unmatched junction bases numbered 13, after V lost 6 bases and J lost 0 bases. CDR1 and CDR2 from the germline V gene are PRHDT and FYEKMQ (reference sequence). The length of the CDR3 is 18 residues. CDR3 nucleotides: TGTGCCAGCAGTCAAAGACTAGCGGAGGACCTCAGCACAGATACGCAGTATTTT. Encoded protein: CASSQRLAEDLSTDTQYF.

This chain joins TRBV18 and TRBJ1-3, with D hard to call. Trimming stripped 2 bases from V and 0 bases from J, with 8 bases between. The CDR3 has 15 residues. Germline V lookup: CDR1 KGHSH, CDR2 LQKENI. The CDR3 loop is CASSPNSGSGNTIYF. As DNA, the CDR3 is TGTGCCAGCTCACCAAATTCCGGCTCTGGAAACACCATATATTTT.

The chain carries TRBV7-2 and TRBJ1-2; TRBD1 matches 9 bases. The J segment lost 6 bases and the V segment lost 5 bases, leaving 7 bases of the junction unmatched. Germline loops: CDR1 SGHTA, CDR2 FQGNSA. There are 14 residues in the CDR3. The CDR3 sequence is CASSARQGDDGYTF. As DNA, the CDR3 is TGTGCCAGCAGCGCTAGACAGGGGGACGATGGCTACACCTTC.

This chain links TRBV18 with TRBJ2-5; the D gene is possibly TRBD1 (5 bases). The CDR3 is 13 amino acids. CDR1 is KGHSH and CDR2 is LQKENI in the germline V gene. The ends were cut back, 5 bases at V and 5 bases at J, with 12 bases in the middle. The CDR3: CASSSGMRETQYF. CDR3 DNA sequence: TGTGCCAGCTCATCAGGGATGAGGGAGACCCAGTACTTC.

The chain couples TRBV5-1 to TRBJ1-3; D is unresolved. The V end lost 3 bases, the J end lost 1 base, and 14 bases lay between the germline ends. The germline CDR1 and CDR2 sequences are SGHRS and YFSETQ. CDR3 length: 16 amino acids. DNA of the CDR3: TGCGCCAGCAGCTGGGCTATGGGCAGGTCTGGAAACACCATATATTTT. It translates to CASSWAMGRSGNTIYF.

The J gene is TRBJ2-5, the V gene TRBV4-3; 7 nucleotides align to TRBD2. The CDR3 loop spans 14 amino acids. The junction had 5 bases not matched to a gene; V was cut back by 3 bases and J by 4 bases. The germline V gene encodes CDR1 LGHNA and CDR2 YSLEER. The CDR3 reads CASSQWGGRETQYF. The CDR3 region has the DNA TGCGCCAGCAGCCAGTGGGGGGGTAGAGAGACCCAGTACTTC.

This clone was recorded a few times. The chain links TRBV7-8 to TRBJ2-2; 7 bases align to TRBD1. Germline V lookup: CDR1 SGHVS, CDR2 FQNEAQ. V shed 4 bases, J shed 4 bases, and the junction held 9 bases outside the gene matches. The CDR3 loop spans 16 amino acids. CDR3 loop: CASSYDRVKPTGELFF. In nucleotides, the CDR3 is TGTGCCAGCAGCTATGACAGGGTTAAACCCACCGGGGAGCTGTTTTTT.

The gene calls are TRBV6-5 and TRBJ2-7, with 7 bases that match TRBD1. Germline V gene lookup returns CDR1 MNHEY and CDR2 SVGAGI. CDR3 size: 13 residues. With V trimmed by 8 bases and J by 1 base, 5 bases remained unmatched. CDR3 coding DNA: TGTGCCAGCGCTCGGGACAGTTCCTACGAGCAGTACGTC. Its protein product is CASARDSSYEQYV.

The rearrangement joins TRBV19 to TRBJ2-5; 7 nucleotides match TRBD1. The J segment lost 3 bases and the V segment lost 7 bases, leaving 8 bases of the junction unmatched. CDR3 length: 14 amino acids. CDR1 is LNHDA and CDR2 is SQIVND in the germline V gene (reference sequence). CDR3 DNA sequence: TGTGCCAGTACCCCAACGGGGACAGAAGAGACCCAGTACTTC. Encoded protein: CASTPTGTEETQYF.

The chain has TRBV6-5 and TRBJ2-5; 8 bases align to TRBD1. The CDR3 spans 15 residues. Trimming removed 4 bases from V and 5 bases from J; junction bases left unmatched: 9. The V gene's germline CDR1 is MNHEY and CDR2 SVGAGI. This chain's CDR3 is CASSSGQGGWETQYF. CDR3 coding DNA: TGTGCCAGCAGTTCCGGACAGGGCGGCTGGGAGACCCAGTACTTC.

This clone showed up just a few times. This chain uses TRBV4-2 with TRBJ1-5; D may be TRBD1 (5 bases). CDR3 length equals 16 residues. The germline CDR1 and CDR2 sequences are LGHNA and YNFKEQ. Trimming shortened V by 0 bases and J by 5 bases, and 14 bases separated the two germline ends. The CDR3 DNA reads TGTGCCAGCAGCCAAGATCAGTGGCGGGGGGATCAGCCCCAGCATTTT. Translated, it gives CASSQDQWRGDQPQHF.

This clone was seen a handful of times. The V call is TRBV20-1, the J call TRBJ1-5, with TRBD1 as a possible D gene (6 bases). V was pared by 3 bases and J by 5 bases, with 17 bases between. Germline V lookup: CDR1 DFQATT, CDR2 SNEGSKA (reference sequence). The length of the CDR3 is 15 residues. The DNA for the CDR3 is TGCAGTGCTAGTGGTTCGGGGGGCGCGGATCAGCCCCAGCATTTT. Translated: CSASGSGGADQPQHF.

The CDR3 coding sequence is TGTGCCAGCAGTCCTTGGGTAGCGGGGGACTACAATGAGCAGTTCTTC. Translating it yields CASSPWVAGDYNEQFF. The chain has TRBV27 and TRBJ2-1, with 9 bases identical to TRBD2. The CDR3 is 16 amino acids. The junction had 8 bases not matched to a gene; V was cut back by 5 bases and J by 3 bases. CDR1 is MNHEY, CDR2 SMNVEV, per germline (reference sequence).

This chain connects TRBV3-1 (or the pseudogene TRBV3-2) to TRBJ2-7; 7 nucleotides align to TRBD1. The germline V gene encodes CDR1 LGHDT and CDR2 YNNKEL (reference sequence). The trim removed 4 bases at V and 3 bases at J, leaving 9 bases unmatched. The CDR3 is made up of 15 amino acids. CDR3 DNA sequence: TGTGCCAGCAGCCGCCGACAGGGTCCAAACTACGAGCAGTACTTC. It encodes CASSRRQGPNYEQYF.

The chain combines TRBV28 with TRBJ1-2, with TRBD1 matching over 7 bases. V was clipped by 6 bases and J by 10 bases; unmatched bases: 11. This CDR3 is built from 13 residues. The germline V gene encodes CDR1 MDHEN and CDR2 SYDVKM. In DNA form, the CDR3 reads TGTGCCAGCAGCCGACAGGGAATCCCGATCTACACCTTC. It codes for CASSRQGIPIYTF.

The rearrangement joins TRBV15 to TRBJ1-2; D may be TRBD1 (6 bases). CDR1 is LNHNV, CDR2 YYDKDF, per germline (reference sequence). This CDR3 has 14 residues. Trimming stripped 1 base from V and 8 bases from J, with 14 bases between. The CDR3 region is CATSRGDIQEGYTF. In DNA, the CDR3 is TGTGCCACCAGCAGAGGGGACATCCAGGAGGGCTACACCTTC.

This sequence joins TRBV11-3 and TRBJ2-2; TRBD2 matches 10 bases. This CDR3 has 16 residues. Germline V gene sequence: CDR1 SGHNT, CDR2 YENEEA. Trimming cost V 5 bases and J 6 bases; bases outside gene matches: 9. The CDR3 region is CASSPQPLAGAGELFF. The CDR3 DNA is TGTGCCAGCAGCCCACAGCCCCTAGCGGGGGCCGGGGAGCTGTTTTTT.